These 23 T cell receptor beta chains were all obtained from the same sample, sequenced in a study of cytomegalovirus exposure and HLA in healthy donors (dated by TCRdb to 2015 to 2018). The library was produced with the immunoSEQ multiplex PCR assay. The multiplex PCR relied on a mix of 60 forward primers for TCR Vbeta segments and 13 reverse primers for TCR Jbeta segments. TCRdb carries this immuneACCESS record with in-frame sequences only. Its versions omit some clonotypes, under half of them owing to an unresolved V gene in the studies checked, with the rest unexplained. The sample yields around 100,000 clones; approximately 70% were counted once. Clones ranked in the top ten supply more than 4.5% of the sample. Sequencing was done on a sample of PBMCs. Source of these receptors: a woman younger than 35 in good health and CMV-seropositive.

The chain links TRBV28 to TRBJ1-5; unclear D gene. CDR3 size: 13 residues. CDR1 and CDR2 (germline): MDHEN, SYDVKM. The V gene lost 5 bases and the J gene lost 4 bases, with 9 bases spanning the gap. CDR3 in amino acids: CASSLAGNQPQHF. Written as DNA, the CDR3 is TGTGCCAGCAGTCTGGCGGGGAATCAGCCCCAGCATTTT.

A few counts support this clone. V and J are TRBV29-1 and TRBJ2-7, with D perhaps matching TRBD1 (6 bases). CDR1 is SQVTM and CDR2 is ANQGSEA in the germline V gene. The CDR3 has 10 amino acids. The V and J ends lost 6 bases and 5 bases respectively, with 8 bases between them. This CDR3 reads CSVGQHEQYF. In DNA, the CDR3 is TGCAGCGTCGGACAGCACGAGCAGTACTTC.

The chain recombines TRBV6-6 with TRBJ2-2; a weak D match, TRBD2 (6 bases). From germline, CDR1 is MNHNY and CDR2 SVGAGI (reference sequence). Trimming left V 2 bases short and J 3 bases short, with 10 bases between. The CDR3 runs to 15 residues. Written as DNA, the CDR3 is TGTGCCAGCAGTTACCAACCGGGAGACACCGGGGAGCTGTTTTTT. This sequence encodes CASSYQPGDTGELFF.

The chain combines TRBV7-3 with TRBJ2-5; 10 nucleotides line up with TRBD1. Germline-derived CDR1 and CDR2 are SGHTA and FQGTGA. CDR3 length: 13 amino acids. V lost 8 bases and J lost 4; bases outside the gene matches: 4. The CDR3 DNA reads TGTGCCAGCGGCCGGACAGGGGGAGAGACCCAGTACTTC. This gives the protein CASGRTGGETQYF.

The chain employs TRBV9 and TRBJ2-7; 8 bases are shared with TRBD2. Per the germline V gene, CDR1 is SGDLS and CDR2 is YYNGEE. CDR3 size: 15 residues. Germline trimming cut 3 bases from V and 5 bases from J; bases unmatched to any gene: 10. DNA of the CDR3: TGTGCCAGCAGCGCCGACCTCCCGGGAGGGGACGAGCAGTACTTC. Protein product: CASSADLPGGDEQYF. The whole variable domain, remainder taken from reference TRBV9 and TRBJ2-7, is DSGVTQTPKHLITATGQRVTLRCSPRSGDLSVYWYQQSLDQGLQFLIQYYNGEERAKGNILERFSAQQFPDLHSELNLSSLELGDSALYFCASSADLPGGDEQYFGPGTRLTVT.

The chain employs TRBV29-1 and TRBJ2-6; perhaps TRBD1 as D (5 bases). Germline V gene lookup returns CDR1 SQVTM and CDR2 ANQGSEA. With 7 bases removed from V and 3 bases from J, the gap between germline ends came to 16 bases. The CDR3 consists of 15 residues. The CDR3 DNA follows: TGCAGCGCTGGGCAGGGCACGGATGGGGCCAACGTCCTGACTTTC. It is translated as CSAGQGTDGANVLTF.

The chain couples TRBV5-1 to TRBJ1-1; possibly TRBD1 for D (6 bases). CDR1 is SGHRS and CDR2 is YFSETQ in the germline V gene. The CDR3 covers 14 residues. V was pared by 4 bases and J by 6 bases, with 16 bases between. CDR3 bases: TGCGCCAGCAGCGCGGCGGCAGGGGTCCCTGAAGCTTTCTTT. Translated, it gives CASSAAAGVPEAFF. Full variable domain (outside the CDR3, taken from reference TRBV5-1 and TRBJ1-1): KAGVTQTPRYLIKTRGQQVTLSCSPISGHRSVSWYQQTPGQGLQFLFEYFSETQRNKGNFPGRFSGRQFSNSRSEMNVSTLELGDSALYLCASSAAAGVPEAFFGQGTRLTVV.

This clone was seen more than once but under ten times. The chain carries TRBV30 and TRBJ2-7, with 9 bases lining up with TRBD2. The CDR3 loop spans 14 amino acids. Germline lookup yields CDR1 GTSNPN and CDR2 SVGIG (reference sequence). With V trimmed by 7 bases and J by 0 bases, 7 bases remained unmatched. The CDR3 coding sequence is TGTGCCTCCCGTAGCGGGAGCCTCTCCTACGAGCAGTACTTC. Translating gives CASRSGSLSYEQYF.

This chain joins TRBV11-1 and TRBJ2-7; the D gene is possibly TRBD2 (6 bases). V was shortened by 7 bases and J by 7 bases, with 20 bases between the two germline ends. The CDR3 is made up of 14 amino acids. Germline assignment: CDR1 SGHAT and CDR2 FQDESV (reference sequence). As DNA, the CDR3 is TGTGCCAGCACCATTTGGGGTAGCGGCGGGGAGCAGTACTTC. It specifies CASTIWGSGGEQYF.

The rearrangement uses TRBV30 and TRBJ1-5, with 9 bases fitting TRBD1. CDR3 length: 13 amino acids. V lost 2 bases and J lost 6; bases outside the gene matches: 2. Germline assignment: CDR1 GTSNPN and CDR2 SVGIG (reference sequence). Here the CDR3 reads CAWSQDRGQPQHF. In DNA, the CDR3 is TGTGCCTGGAGTCAGGACAGGGGTCAGCCCCAGCATTTT.

This clone was seen more than once but under ten times. CDR3 bases: TGCAGTGCCGCAGGGGCGAGCATTCAGTACTTC. This codes for CSAAGASIQYF. The chain uses TRBV20-1 and TRBJ2-4; D may be TRBD1 (6 bases). This CDR3 comprises 11 residues. Deletions cut 6 bases from V and 9 bases from J, with 12 bases between. Per germline, CDR1 DFQATT and CDR2 SNEGSKA (reference sequence).

This clone showed up just a few times. The chain combines TRBV19 with TRBJ1-1; TRBD1 is a possible D gene (5 bases). With 4 bases removed from V and 8 bases from J, the gap between germline ends came to 11 bases. This CDR3 has 12 amino acids. Germline values: CDR1 LNHDA, CDR2 SQIVND (reference sequence). CDR3 nucleotide sequence: TGTGCCAGTAGTAACCTCAACAGGGAAGCTTTCTTT. It translates to CASSNLNREAFF. Drawing the rest from reference TRBV19 and TRBJ1-1, the complete variable domain is DGGITQSPKYLFRKEGQNVTLSCEQNLNHDAMYWYRQDPGQGLRLIYYSQIVNDFQKGDIAEGYSVSREKKESFPLTVTSAQKNPTAFYLCASSNLNREAFFGQGTRLTVV.

The chain couples TRBV28 to TRBJ2-3; TRBD2 agrees at 7 bases. V lost 3 bases and J lost 6; bases outside the gene matches: 12. The CDR3 runs 16 residues. Germline V gene lookup returns CDR1 MDHEN and CDR2 SYDVKM. CDR3: CASSFASGTPGDTQYF. In nucleotides, the CDR3 is TGTGCCAGCAGTTTTGCTAGCGGTACACCGGGGGATACGCAGTATTTT.

In nucleotides, the CDR3 is TGTGCCTGGAGTGCTGGGGTTCAGGGCTGGGAAGAGACCCAGTACTTC. Translated, it gives CAWSAGVQGWEETQYF. This rearrangement joins TRBV30 to TRBJ2-5; TRBD1 is a possible D gene (5 bases). The CDR3 is made up of 16 amino acids. Germline CDR1 reads GTSNPN; CDR2 reads SVGIG (reference sequence). Trimming took 1 base from V and 3 from J, leaving 18 bases between them.

The CDR3 DNA is TGTGCCACCTCAGCAGGGGCGGGGGCCTACGAGCAGTACTTC. Its protein product is CATSAGAGAYEQYF. The chain employs TRBV15 and TRBJ2-7, with D maybe TRBD2 (7 bases). Per the germline V gene, CDR1 is LNHNV and CDR2 is YYDKDF (reference sequence). The CDR3 covers 14 residues. Trimming took off 8 bases at V and 2 bases at J, with 16 bases between the two ends.

The chain is built from TRBV6-5 and TRBJ2-7, with D possibly TRBD1 on 6 matching bases. Between the trimmed V and J ends, which lost 6 bases and 3 bases, there was a span of 18 bases. Germline V gives CDR1 MNHEY, CDR2 SVGAGI. The CDR3 has 15 residues. The CDR3 DNA sequence: TGTGCCAGCAGCCGAAATCATCTACAGGGCTACGAGCAGTACTTC. Translating it yields CASSRNHLQGYEQYF.

This clone was observed a few times. The chain's CDR3 is CASSQGSNQPQHF. CDR3 bases: TGTGCCAGCAGTCAGGGTAGCAATCAGCCCCAGCATTTT. The chain recombines TRBV6-4 with TRBJ1-5, with TRBD1 as a possible D gene (5 bases). This CDR3 spans 13 amino acids. V was pared by 5 bases and J by 0 bases, with 5 bases between. CDR1 is MRHNA, CDR2 SNTAGT, per germline.

This clone was seen just once. The CDR3 coding sequence is TGCAGCCTCCTGGCGGAGGAAGATACGCAGTATTTT. This translates into CSLLAEEDTQYF. The gene calls are TRBV29-1 and TRBJ2-3, with D perhaps TRBD2 (5 bases). This CDR3 is 12 amino acids long. Germline V lookup: CDR1 SQVTM, CDR2 ANQGSEA. V shed 8 bases and J shed 5 bases, with 14 bases lying between them.

The chain couples TRBV27 to TRBJ2-2, with 8 bases identical to TRBD1. V lost 6 bases, J lost 8 bases, and 8 bases stayed unmatched. The CDR3 extends over 14 amino acids. The germline CDR1 and CDR2 sequences are MNHEY and SMNVEV (reference sequence). This CDR3 is CASRMDRVGGELFF. For the CDR3, the DNA is TGTGCCAGCAGGATGGACAGGGTTGGAGGGGAGCTGTTTTTT.

The J gene is TRBJ1-2, the V gene TRBV7-9, with 8 bases that match TRBD1. Looked up from germline, CDR1 is SEHNR and CDR2 is FQNEAQ (reference sequence). J was trimmed by 4 bases and V by 9 bases; bases with no gene match: 1. This CDR3 is built from 11 residues. In DNA, the CDR3 is TGTGCCAGTGGGACAGGCTATGGCTACACCTTC. This gives the protein CASGTGYGYTF. The full variable domain, its missing parts supplied by reference TRBV7-9 and TRBJ1-2, is DTGVSQNPRHKITKRGQNVTFRCDPISEHNRLYWYRQTLGQGPEFLTYFQNEAQLEKSRLLSDRFSAERPKGSFSTLEIQRTEQGDSAMYLCASGTGYGYTFGSGTRLTVV.

The chain joins TRBV5-4 to TRBJ1-2; the D is unclear. Germline V gene sequence: CDR1 SGHNT, CDR2 YYREEE (reference sequence). Deletions cut 0 bases from V and 0 bases from J, with 9 bases between. The CDR3 contains 15 residues. CDR3 sequence (DNA): TGTGCCAGCAGCTTGGATCCTTCCCCTAACTATGGCTACACCTTC. It yields the protein CASSLDPSPNYGYTF.

This clone came up a few times. The chain recombines TRBV9 with TRBJ2-1; 15 bases agree with TRBD2. Trimming removed 6 bases from V and 11 bases from J; junction bases left unmatched: 12. Germline CDR1 and CDR2: SGDLS and YYNGEE. The CDR3 consists of 16 residues. The CDR3 nucleotides read TGTGCCAGCACCAACCCTGGACTAGCGGGAGGGCCAAAGCAGTTCTTC. Translating it yields CASTNPGLAGGPKQFF.

This chain connects TRBV15 to TRBJ2-1, with D tentatively TRBD2 (6 bases). The CDR3 runs 15 residues. The V gene lost 3 bases and the J gene lost 0 bases, with 9 bases spanning the gap. Germline lookup yields CDR1 LNHNV and CDR2 YYDKDF (reference sequence). The chain's CDR3 is CATSSGSGSYNEQFF. Written as DNA, the CDR3 is TGTGCCACCAGCAGCGGGAGTGGCTCCTACAATGAGCAGTTCTTC. Looking up the rest from reference TRBV15 and TRBJ2-1 gives the full variable domain: DAMVIQNPRYQVTQFGKPVTLSCSQTLNHNVMYWYQQKSSQAPKLLFHYYDKDFNNEADTPDNFQSRRPNTSFCFLDIRSPGLGDTAMYLCATSSGSGSYNEQFFGPGTRLTVL.